A selection of T cell receptor beta chains follows, all from one sample in a study of blood T cell repertoires in COVID-19. TCRdb's copy holds only in-frame clones and misses some; the assay was immunoSEQ multiplex PCR. Among around 170,000 clones listed, roughly 80% were seen once. Input material: peripheral blood. These receptors came from a woman aged 40 to 50 with acute or convalescent COVID-19. Each CDR3 is given with its conserved first and last residue. The order of the fields is CDR3 protein, CDR3 DNA, J gene, V gene, D gene, clone size. The D gene is left open where the match is weak. Rows give clone size only sometimes, using once, few, many, or a class for an expanded clone.

CDR3aa: CASSLDSRQPQHF
CDR3nt: TGTGCCAGCAGCTTGGACAGTAGACAGCCCCAGCATTTT
j_gene: TRBJ1-5
v_gene: TRBV7-3
d_gene: NA
abundance: NA

CDR3aa: CASRPGRENQETQYF
CDR3nt: TGTGCCAGCAGGCCGGGACGGGAGAACCAAGAGACCCAGTACTTC
j_gene: TRBJ2-5
v_gene: TRBV14
d_gene: NA
abundance: NA

CDR3aa: CASSPNEGARYEQYF
CDR3nt: TGTGCCAGCAGTCCCAATGAGGGGGCGCGGTACGAGCAGTACTTC
j_gene: TRBJ2-7
v_gene: TRBV27
d_gene: TRBD1
abundance: NA

CDR3aa: CASSPTASGNTIYF
CDR3nt: TGTGCCAGCAGTCCGACAGCCTCTGGAAACACCATATATTTT
j_gene: TRBJ1-3
v_gene: TRBV6-5
d_gene: NA
abundance: NA

CDR3aa: CSVRQGMYEKLFF
CDR3nt: TGCAGCGTGAGACAGGGGATGTACGAAAAACTGTTTTTT
j_gene: TRBJ1-4
v_gene: TRBV29-1
d_gene: TRBD1
abundance: NA

CDR3aa: CASSLQGAVSGANVLTF
CDR3nt: TGTGCCAGCAGCTTACAGGGGGCTGTCTCTGGGGCCAACGTCCTGACTTTC
j_gene: TRBJ2-6
v_gene: TRBV7-3
d_gene: TRBD1
abundance: NA

CDR3aa: CASSHAAGELFF
CDR3nt: TGTGCCAGCAGCCACGCAGCCGGGGAGCTGTTTTTT
j_gene: TRBJ2-2
v_gene: TRBV3-1/TRBV3-2
d_gene: NA
abundance: once

CDR3aa: CASSLEGLAEETQYF
CDR3nt: TGCGCCAGCAGCTTGGAGGGACTAGCGGAAGAGACCCAGTACTTC
j_gene: TRBJ2-5
v_gene: TRBV5-1
d_gene: TRBD2
abundance: NA

CDR3aa: CASSLGTQGYTEAFF
CDR3nt: TGCGCCAGCAGCTTGGGGACCCAGGGGTACACTGAAGCTTTCTTT
j_gene: TRBJ1-1
v_gene: TRBV5-1
d_gene: NA
abundance: NA

CDR3aa: CASSPIKGGVRTGELFF
CDR3nt: TGTGCCAGCAGCCCCATAAAGGGGGGGGTCCGCACCGGGGAGCTGTTTTTT
j_gene: TRBJ2-2
v_gene: TRBV11-2
d_gene: NA
abundance: NA

CDR3aa: CASSLSGSGNTIYF
CDR3nt: TGTGCCAGCAGCTTATCAGGGTCTGGAAACACCATATATTTT
j_gene: TRBJ1-3
v_gene: TRBV7-9
d_gene: NA
abundance: NA

CDR3aa: CASSPIAGGGPDTQYF
CDR3nt: TGTGCCAGCTCACCTATAGCCGGGGGGGGCCCAGATACGCAGTATTTT
j_gene: TRBJ2-3
v_gene: TRBV18
d_gene: TRBD2
abundance: NA

CDR3aa: CAISLTSGRGETQYF
CDR3nt: TGTGCCATCAGCCTGACTAGCGGGAGAGGAGAGACCCAGTACTTC
j_gene: TRBJ2-5
v_gene: TRBV10-3
d_gene: TRBD2
abundance: NA

CDR3aa: CSASPGLAGIF
CDR3nt: TGCAGTGCTAGTCCCGGACTAGCGGGGATCTTC
j_gene: TRBJ2-7
v_gene: TRBV20-1
d_gene: TRBD2
abundance: NA

CDR3aa: CASSRRDRAGYTF
CDR3nt: TGTGCCAGCAGCCGTCGGGACAGGGCTGGCTACACCTTC
j_gene: TRBJ1-2
v_gene: TRBV11-2
d_gene: TRBD1
abundance: NA

CDR3aa: CASSHLSWASGRTGELFF
CDR3nt: TGTGCCAGCAGCCATTTATCCTGGGCTAGCGGGAGGACCGGGGAGCTGTTTTTT
j_gene: TRBJ2-2
v_gene: TRBV27
d_gene: TRBD2
abundance: NA

CDR3aa: CASSLNRQGNSPLHF
CDR3nt: TGTGCCAGCAGTTTAAACCGACAGGGTAATTCACCCCTCCACTTT
j_gene: TRBJ1-6
v_gene: TRBV2
d_gene: TRBD1
abundance: NA